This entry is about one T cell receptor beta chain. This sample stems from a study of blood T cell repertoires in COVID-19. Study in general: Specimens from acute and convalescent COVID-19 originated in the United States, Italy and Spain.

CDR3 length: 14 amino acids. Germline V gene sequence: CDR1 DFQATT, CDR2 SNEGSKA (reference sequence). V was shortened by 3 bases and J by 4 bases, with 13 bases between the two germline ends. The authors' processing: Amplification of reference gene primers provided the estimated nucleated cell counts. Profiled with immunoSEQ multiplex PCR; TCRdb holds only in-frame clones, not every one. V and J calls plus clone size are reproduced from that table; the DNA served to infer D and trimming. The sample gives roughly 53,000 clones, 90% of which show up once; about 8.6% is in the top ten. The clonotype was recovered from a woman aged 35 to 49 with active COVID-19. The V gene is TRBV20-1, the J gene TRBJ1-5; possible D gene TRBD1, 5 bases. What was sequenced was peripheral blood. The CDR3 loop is CSASNRGGNQPQHF. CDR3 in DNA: TGCAGTGCTAGTAATAGGGGTGGGAATCAGCCCCAGCATTTT.